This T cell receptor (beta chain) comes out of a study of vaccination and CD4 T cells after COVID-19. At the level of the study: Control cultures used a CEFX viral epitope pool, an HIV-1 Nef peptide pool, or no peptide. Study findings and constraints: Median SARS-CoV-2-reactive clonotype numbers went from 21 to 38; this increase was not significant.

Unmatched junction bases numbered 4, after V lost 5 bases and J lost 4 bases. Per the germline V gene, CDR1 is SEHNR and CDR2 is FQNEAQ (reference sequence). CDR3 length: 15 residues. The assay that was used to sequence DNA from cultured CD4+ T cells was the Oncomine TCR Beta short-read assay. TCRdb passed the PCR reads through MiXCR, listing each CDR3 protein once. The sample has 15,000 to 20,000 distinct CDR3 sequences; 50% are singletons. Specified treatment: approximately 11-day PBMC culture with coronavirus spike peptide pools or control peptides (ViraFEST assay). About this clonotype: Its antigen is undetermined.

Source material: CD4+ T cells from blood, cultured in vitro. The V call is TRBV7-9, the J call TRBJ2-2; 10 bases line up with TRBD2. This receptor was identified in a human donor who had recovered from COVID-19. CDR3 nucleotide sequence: TGTGCCAGCAGCGTGGGACTAGCGCGCACCGGGGAGCTGTTTTTT. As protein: CASSVGLARTGELFF.